One sample yielded the 3 T cell receptor beta chains listed below, sequenced in a study of cytomegalovirus exposure and HLA in healthy donors. It was with 60 Vbeta and 13 Jbeta primers that the PCR ran. Measured with immunoSEQ multiplex PCR; TCRdb has only the in-frame clones, and not every one. The table records around 200,000 clones, around four fifths of them present only once. The sample was PBMCs. The origin of the receptors is a woman between 50 and 59 years old in good health and CMV-seropositive.

This clone was seen just once. The chain carries TRBV2 and TRBJ1-2; 7 bases fit TRBD1. The CDR3 length is 13 residues. V trimming: 7 bases; J trimming: 8 bases; junction bases outside the gene matches: 10. Germline loops: CDR1 SNHLY, CDR2 FYNNEI. The CDR3 DNA is TGTGCCAGCATGTGGGGGACAGAGGAAGGCTACACCTTC. This sequence encodes CASMWGTEEGYTF.

This chain uses TRBV2 with TRBJ2-5, with TRBD2 identical over 9 bases. CDR3 length: 14 residues. After removal of 7 bases from V and 5 bases from J, the junction contained 8 bases not matched to a gene. Germline lookup yields CDR1 SNHLY and CDR2 FYNNEI. CDR3 sequence: CASTGGGAGETQYF. The CDR3 nucleotides are TGTGCCAGCACTGGCGGGGGGGCCGGGGAGACCCAGTACTTC.

This chain joins TRBV6-4 and TRBJ2-3; TRBD2 aligns across 12 bases. This CDR3 has 16 residues. The junction had 4 bases not matched to a gene; V was cut back by 3 bases and J by 3 bases. In germline, CDR1 is MRHNA, CDR2 SNTAGT. CDR3 residues: CASSETSGGRTDTQYF. The CDR3 nucleotides are TGTGCCAGCAGTGAGACTAGCGGGGGTAGGACAGATACGCAGTATTTT.